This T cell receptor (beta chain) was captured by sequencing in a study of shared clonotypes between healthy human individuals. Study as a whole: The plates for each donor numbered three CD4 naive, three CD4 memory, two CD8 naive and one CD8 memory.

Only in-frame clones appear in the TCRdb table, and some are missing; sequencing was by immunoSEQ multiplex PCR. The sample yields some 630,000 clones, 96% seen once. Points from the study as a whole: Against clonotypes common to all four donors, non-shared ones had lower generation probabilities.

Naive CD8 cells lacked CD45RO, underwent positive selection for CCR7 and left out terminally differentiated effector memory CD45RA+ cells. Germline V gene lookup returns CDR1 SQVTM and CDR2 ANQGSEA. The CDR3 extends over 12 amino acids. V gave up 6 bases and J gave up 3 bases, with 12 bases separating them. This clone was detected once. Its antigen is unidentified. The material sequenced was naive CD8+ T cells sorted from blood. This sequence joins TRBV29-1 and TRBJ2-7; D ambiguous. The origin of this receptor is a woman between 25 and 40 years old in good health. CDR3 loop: CSVFQADYEQYF. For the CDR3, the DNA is TGCAGCGTGTTTCAAGCCGACTACGAGCAGTACTTC.